The rows below give T cell receptor beta chains drawn from one sample of a study of T cells expressing NK-cell markers. TCRdb reanalyzed the 5' RACE reads, giving one entry per CDR3 protein sequence and no DNA. This sample's table has about 370,000 distinct CDR3 sequences. The sample comprised blood T cells: a sorted CD56 or NKG2C T cell subset, CD4+ or CD8+ T cells, or bulk PBMC T cells (not recorded which). The source is a woman between 45 and 60 years old in good health. Both conserved end residues are part of each CDR3.

J gene: TRBJ2-7; V gene: TRBV10-3; CDR3 protein: CAIRRTEGYEQYF
J gene: TRBJ2-1; V gene: TRBV20-1; CDR3 protein: CSAKPSGSYEQFF
J gene: TRBJ1-5; V gene: TRBV7-2; CDR3 protein: CASSLGGWRVQPQHF
J gene: TRBJ1-1; V gene: TRBV7-8; CDR3 protein: CASSLVARAEAFF
J gene: TRBJ2-1; V gene: TRBV12-3/TRBV12-4; CDR3 protein: CASRRESGSTNEQFF
J gene: TRBJ2-1; V gene: TRBV6-5; CDR3 protein: CASSYVPLAGVYNEQFF
J gene: TRBJ2-2; V gene: TRBV24-1; CDR3 protein: CATSERTFANTGELFF
J gene: TRBJ1-2; V gene: TRBV5-1; CDR3 protein: CASSLGGSFRIYGYTF
J gene: TRBJ2-5; V gene: TRBV24-1; CDR3 protein: CATSQGISPQYF
J gene: TRBJ2-2; V gene: TRBV7-9; CDR3 protein: CASTHPGVTGELFF
J gene: TRBJ1-5; V gene: TRBV5-1; CDR3 protein: CASSLDPSGIQPQHF
J gene: TRBJ2-3; V gene: TRBV24-1; CDR3 protein: CATRLTGDSTDTQYF
J gene: TRBJ2-2; V gene: TRBV20-1; CDR3 protein: CSAQNLRQGTGELFF
J gene: TRBJ2-1; V gene: TRBV15; CDR3 protein: CATSRDLGDEQFF
J gene: TRBJ2-1; V gene: TRBV5-1; CDR3 protein: CASSLGREGIEQFF
J gene: TRBJ2-1; V gene: TRBV23-1; CDR3 protein: CASSHGQGASTSYNEQFF
J gene: TRBJ1-3; V gene: TRBV7-9; CDR3 protein: CASSSLDREITGNTIYF
J gene: TRBJ2-5; V gene: TRBV5-1; CDR3 protein: CASSLGGPSQETQYF
J gene: TRBJ1-2; V gene: TRBV3-1; CDR3 protein: CASSQDSGLRGYTF
J gene: TRBJ2-5; V gene: TRBV6-6; CDR3 protein: CASRTSTTGGTQYF
J gene: TRBJ2-1; V gene: TRBV15; CDR3 protein: CATSGTLGLAGNNEQFF
J gene: TRBJ2-5; V gene: TRBV11-2; CDR3 protein: CASSSYRGNQETQYF
J gene: TRBJ1-1; V gene: TRBV7-9; CDR3 protein: CASSRPGTANTEAFF
J gene: TRBJ2-2; V gene: TRBV15; CDR3 protein: CAVAGQNTGELFF
J gene: TRBJ2-1; V gene: TRBV5-1; CDR3 protein: CASSLRTSSSYNEQFF
J gene: TRBJ1-3; V gene: TRBV6-5; CDR3 protein: CASRRTVGNTIYF